These 15 T cell receptor beta chains were all obtained from the same sample, sequenced in a study of blood T cell repertoires in COVID-19. Measured with immunoSEQ multiplex PCR; TCRdb has only the in-frame clones, and not every one. Among roughly 100,000 clones listed, about 75% were seen once. The sequenced material came from peripheral blood. The source is a woman in her 70s with acute or convalescent COVID-19.

The chain uses TRBV14 and TRBJ2-3, with 7 bases that match TRBD2. Trimming cost V 1 base and J 2 bases; bases outside gene matches: 3. Germline values: CDR1 SGHDN, CDR2 FVKESK. This CDR3 contains 15 residues. CDR3 amino acids: CASSQVGLFTDTQYF. The DNA of the CDR3 is TGTGCCAGCAGCCAAGTGGGACTATTCACAGATACGCAGTATTTT. The full variable domain, rest sourced from reference TRBV14 and TRBJ2-3, is EAGVTQFPSHSVIEKGQTVTLRCDPISGHDNLYWYRRVMGKEIKFLLHFVKESKQDESGMPNNRFLAERTGGTYSTLKVQPAELEDSGVYFCASSQVGLFTDTQYFGPGTRLTVL.

The chain joins TRBV5-1 to TRBJ1-1; D remains unclear. The CDR3 runs to 16 residues. V was shortened by 5 bases and J by 6 bases, with 23 bases between the two germline ends. CDR1 and CDR2 (germline): SGHRS, YFSETQ. The CDR3 DNA follows: TGCGCCAGCAGAACCCTTTCCTCCGGCCCAAGCGCTGAAGCTTTCTTT. This gives the protein CASRTLSSGPSAEAFF.

This clone has just a few counts. This chain joins TRBV7-9 and TRBJ1-1; D remains unclear. Trimming stripped 6 bases from V and 3 bases from J, with 5 bases between. This CDR3 spans 11 amino acids. CDR1 and CDR2 (germline): SEHNR, FQNEAQ (reference sequence). CDR3 bases: TGTGCCAGCAGACTTTACACTGAAGCTTTCTTT. Its translation is CASRLYTEAFF.

V usage is TRBV4-1 and J usage is TRBJ1-5; the D gene is possibly TRBD1 (6 bases). V lost 0 bases and J lost 4, with 10 bases in between. Germline assignment: CDR1 MGHRA and CDR2 YSYEKL. This CDR3 comprises 15 residues. The CDR3 here is CASSQDLGANQPQHF. The CDR3 DNA sequence: TGCGCCAGCAGCCAAGATTTGGGGGCGAATCAGCCCCAGCATTTT.

This chain uses TRBV19 with TRBJ2-6, with TRBD2 matching 8 bases. The germline V gene encodes CDR1 LNHDA and CDR2 SQIVND (reference sequence). CDR3 size: 18 residues. V lost 2 bases, J lost 0 bases, and 6 bases stayed unmatched. The CDR3 sequence is CASSISRGGYSGANVLTF. The CDR3 DNA reads TGTGCCAGTAGTATAAGTCGGGGGGGTTACTCTGGGGCCAACGTCCTGACTTTC.

The rearrangement uses TRBV5-5 and TRBJ1-2, with D unresolved. V was pared by 1 base and J by 8 bases, with 15 bases between. Germline V gene data show CDR1 as SGHKS and CDR2 as YYEKEE (reference sequence). The CDR3 length is 14 residues. The CDR3 protein is CASSLPSGVRGYTF. CDR3 sequence (DNA): TGTGCCAGCAGCTTGCCGTCCGGGGTGCGCGGCTACACCTTC.

The chain is built from TRBV3-1 (or the pseudogene TRBV3-2) and TRBJ2-7; TRBD1 matches at 7 bases. Germline values: CDR1 LGHDT, CDR2 YNNKEL (reference sequence). CDR3 length equals 14 residues. Trimming removed 1 base from V and 3 bases from J; junction bases left unmatched: 3. This chain's CDR3 is CASSQGQGFYEQYF. DNA for the CDR3: TGTGCCAGCAGCCAAGGACAGGGTTTCTACGAGCAGTACTTC.

Here the CDR3 reads CASSQGSGGDYF. In DNA form, the CDR3 reads TGTGCCAGCAGCCAAGGTAGCGGGGGTGATTATTTT. The chain uses TRBV3-1 (or the pseudogene TRBV3-2) and TRBJ2-3; the match to TRBD2 covers 9 bases. Germline loops: CDR1 LGHDT, CDR2 YNNKEL (reference sequence). V was clipped by 1 base and J by 15 bases; unmatched bases: 5. The CDR3 spans 12 residues.

V and J are TRBV5-1 and TRBJ2-5; TRBD1 is a possible D gene (5 bases). The CDR3 loop spans 14 amino acids. CDR1 and CDR2 from the germline V gene are SGHRS and YFSETQ. Deletions cut 1 base from V and 9 bases from J, with 16 bases between. CDR3 protein: CASSLTGPEVAQYF. CDR3 sequence (DNA): TGCGCCAGCAGCTTGACAGGCCCCGAGGTGGCCCAGTACTTC.

The rearrangement links TRBV23-1 to TRBJ2-1; weak D call: TRBD2 (5 bases). TRBV23-1 qualifies as an ORF whose function is uncertain. The CDR3 is made up of 13 amino acids. The V gene lost 9 bases and the J gene lost 6 bases, with 15 bases spanning the gap. CDR3 in amino acids: CARPAGRGNEQFF. CDR3 bases: TGCGCCAGGCCCGCAGGACGGGGCAATGAGCAGTTCTTC.

This clone was counted a single time. This chain uses TRBV9 with TRBJ1-1; perhaps TRBD1 as D (6 bases). There are 14 residues in the CDR3. Germline V gene data show CDR1 as SGDLS and CDR2 as YYNGEE. Trimming cost V 0 bases and J 1 base, with 7 bases left between them. The CDR3 sequence is CASSVATGNTEAFF. DNA of the CDR3: TGTGCCAGCAGCGTAGCGACAGGGAACACTGAAGCTTTCTTT.

The V gene is TRBV15, the J gene TRBJ1-2; D is perhaps TRBD1 (6 bases). The CDR3 is 14 residues long. The V and J ends lost 0 bases and 4 bases respectively, with 9 bases between them. Germline V lookup: CDR1 LNHNV, CDR2 YYDKDF (reference sequence). The CDR3 DNA reads as TGTGCCACCAGCAGAGATACAGGGTTCTATGGCTACACCTTC. Its protein product is CATSRDTGFYGYTF.

This chain links TRBV7-8 with TRBJ2-7, with D perhaps TRBD1 (6 bases). The length of the CDR3 is 16 residues. Trimming removed 0 bases from V and 6 bases from J, with 18 bases in between. Germline CDR1 is SGHVS and CDR2 is FQNEAQ. The CDR3 region is CASSLAQGILRAEQYF. Written as DNA, the CDR3 is TGTGCCAGCAGCTTAGCACAGGGTATCCTACGAGCCGAGCAGTACTTC.

V and J are TRBV5-1 and TRBJ1-6; 7 bases align to TRBD1. V was clipped by 4 bases and J by 7 bases; unmatched bases: 5. Germline values: CDR1 SGHRS, CDR2 YFSETQ. The CDR3 length is 14 residues. CDR3 amino acids: CASSTDRENSPLHF. The CDR3 nucleotides are TGCGCCAGCAGCACAGACAGGGAGAATTCACCCCTCCACTTT. Full variable domain (rest looked up from reference TRBV5-1 and TRBJ1-6): KAGVTQTPRYLIKTRGQQVTLSCSPISGHRSVSWYQQTPGQGLQFLFEYFSETQRNKGNFPGRFSGRQFSNSRSEMNVSTLELGDSALYLCASSTDRENSPLHFGNGTRLTVT.

The chain combines TRBV18 with TRBJ2-7; TRBD1 matches at 8 bases. V shed 3 bases and J 3 bases; nucleotides not matched to a gene: 7. The CDR3 spans 15 residues. The germline V gene encodes CDR1 KGHSH and CDR2 LQKENI. DNA of the CDR3: TGTGCCAGCTCACCTACAGGACAGGGCGGCTACGAGCAGTACTTC. This translates into CASSPTGQGGYEQYF.